These 11 T cell receptor beta chains came from one sample sequenced in a study of blood T cell repertoires in COVID-19. TCRdb's copy holds only in-frame clones and misses some; the assay was immunoSEQ multiplex PCR. This sample has roughly 200,000 clones; 80% to 85% occur once, and the top ten carry about 4.5%. The source material was peripheral blood. These receptors were collected from a man aged 50 to 59 with active or convalescent COVID-19.

CDR3 nucleotides: TGTGCCAGTAGTATACGTGGGGCCTCTGGGGCCAACGTCCTGACTTTC. Its protein is CASSIRGASGANVLTF. V and J are TRBV19 and TRBJ2-6; the D gene is possibly TRBD1 (5 bases). Trimming cost V 2 bases and J 0 bases, with 8 bases left between them. Germline V lookup: CDR1 LNHDA, CDR2 SQIVND (reference sequence). This CDR3 has 16 residues.

The chain has TRBV9 and TRBJ1-2, with 11 bases that match TRBD1. The CDR3 is 15 residues long. Germline assignment: CDR1 SGDLS and CDR2 YYNGEE. V trimming: 3 bases; J trimming: 6 bases; junction bases outside the gene matches: 7. The DNA of the CDR3 is TGTGCCAGCAGCGCCGGGACAGGGGGTGTCGATGGCTACACCTTC. The encoded protein is CASSAGTGGVDGYTF.

V gene TRBV24-1 combines with J gene TRBJ2-3, with 11 bases that match TRBD2. V lost 0 bases and J lost 4; bases outside the gene matches: 11. CDR1 and CDR2 from the germline V gene are KGHDR and SFDVKD. The CDR3 is made up of 19 amino acids. CDR3 sequence reads: CATSDLRDSGGARADTQYF. The CDR3 DNA reads as TGTGCCACCAGTGATTTGCGTGATAGCGGGGGGGCCAGGGCAGATACGCAGTATTTT.

J is TRBJ2-7 and V is TRBV5-1; 9 nucleotides align to TRBD2. Germline V gives CDR1 SGHRS, CDR2 YFSETQ. V gave up 0 bases and J gave up 7 bases; unmatched junction bases: 8. The CDR3 totals 15 residues. DNA for the CDR3: TGCGCCAGCAGCTTGGAGGGCGGGGGGGCTGGAGAGCAGTACTTC. Residues: CASSLEGGGAGEQYF.

CDR3: CASSYGTDNSPLHF. CDR3 nucleotide sequence: TGTGCCAGCAGTTACGGGACAGATAATTCACCCCTCCACTTT. The V and J genes are TRBV27 and TRBJ1-6; 7 bases map to TRBD1. Germline-derived CDR1 and CDR2 are MNHEY and SMNVEV (reference sequence). This CDR3 is built from 14 residues. Unmatched junction bases numbered 2, after V lost 4 bases and J lost 5 bases.

V usage is TRBV5-1 and J usage is TRBJ2-7; a weak D match, TRBD1 (6 bases). The V gene's germline CDR1 is SGHRS and CDR2 YFSETQ. The CDR3 sequence is 14 residues long. The ends were cut back, 6 bases at V and 0 bases at J, with 13 bases in the middle. The CDR3 nucleotides read TGCGCCAGCAACCGGGACAAGAGCTCCTACGAGCAGTACTTC. It yields the protein CASNRDKSSYEQYF.

The chain employs TRBV5-1 and TRBJ2-1, with D possibly matching TRBD1 (7 bases). Trimming left V 5 bases short and J 10 bases short, with 16 bases between. Germline loops: CDR1 SGHRS, CDR2 YFSETQ. The CDR3 loop spans 13 amino acids. The CDR3 is CASSQGGPSEQFF. CDR3 sequence (DNA): TGCGCCAGCAGTCAGGGGGGCCCCTCCGAGCAGTTCTTC.

This clone was seen a few times. This chain connects TRBV11-2 to TRBJ2-7, with 8 bases that match TRBD1. V was clipped by 4 bases and J by 3 bases; unmatched bases: 5. Germline CDR1 SGHAT, CDR2 FQNNGV. CDR3 size: 14 residues. CDR3 nucleotide sequence: TGTGCCAGCAGCTCCGGACAGGGCGTCTACGAGCAGTACTTC. It yields the protein CASSSGQGVYEQYF.

This chain joins TRBV9 and TRBJ2-7; 7 bases are a match to TRBD2. Losses at the gene ends were 5 bases for V and 5 bases for J; bases not matched to a gene: 4. This CDR3 has 12 residues. The germline V gene has CDR1 SGDLS and CDR2 YYNGEE. Written as DNA, the CDR3 is TGTGCCAGCAGTCTGGGGGGGGACGAGCAGTACTTC. Amino acids: CASSLGGDEQYF.

The rearrangement joins TRBV6-1 to TRBJ2-7, with 8 positions matching TRBD1. With 2 bases clipped from V and 2 bases from J, the junction kept 8 bases outside the gene matches. The CDR3 loop spans 16 amino acids. Germline assignment: CDR1 MNHNS and CDR2 SASEGT. The CDR3 here is CASSEYQGALTYEQYF. CDR3 sequence (DNA): TGTGCCAGCAGTGAATACCAGGGGGCTTTGACCTACGAGCAGTACTTC.

The CDR3 protein is CASSQDPLAGGRNEQFF. In nucleotides, the CDR3 is TGTGCCAGCAGCCAAGATCCACTAGCGGGGGGGCGCAATGAGCAGTTCTTC. The gene calls are TRBV3-1 (or the pseudogene TRBV3-2) and TRBJ2-1; 13 positions match TRBD2. CDR1 and CDR2 (germline): LGHDT, YNNKEL (reference sequence). V lost 0 bases, J lost 6 bases, and 5 bases stayed unmatched. This CDR3 spans 17 amino acids.